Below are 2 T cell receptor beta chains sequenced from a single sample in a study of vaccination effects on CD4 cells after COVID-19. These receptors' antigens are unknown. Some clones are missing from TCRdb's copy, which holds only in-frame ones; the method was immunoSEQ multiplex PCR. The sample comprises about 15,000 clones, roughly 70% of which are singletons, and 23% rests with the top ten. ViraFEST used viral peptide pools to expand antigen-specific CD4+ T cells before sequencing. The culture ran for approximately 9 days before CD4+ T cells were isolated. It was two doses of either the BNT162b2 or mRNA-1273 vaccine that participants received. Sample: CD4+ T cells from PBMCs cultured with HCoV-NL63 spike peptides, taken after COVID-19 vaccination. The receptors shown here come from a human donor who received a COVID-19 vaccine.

The CDR3 bases are TGCGCCAGCAGCTTGAATAGCGGGTTTAACAATGAGCAGTTCTTC. Its protein product is CASSLNSGFNNEQFF. The gene calls are TRBV5-1 and TRBJ2-1; 7 nucleotides agree with TRBD2. V was clipped by 1 base and J by 5 bases; unmatched bases: 6. Germline values: CDR1 SGHRS, CDR2 YFSETQ. The CDR3 loop spans 15 amino acids.

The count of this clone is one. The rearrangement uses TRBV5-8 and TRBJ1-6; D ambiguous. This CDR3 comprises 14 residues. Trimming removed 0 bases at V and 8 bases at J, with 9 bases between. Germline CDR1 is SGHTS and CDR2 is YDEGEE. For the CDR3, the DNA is TGTGCCAGCAGCTTGGGGCAGGTTGATTCACCCCTCCACTTT. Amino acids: CASSLGQVDSPLHF.